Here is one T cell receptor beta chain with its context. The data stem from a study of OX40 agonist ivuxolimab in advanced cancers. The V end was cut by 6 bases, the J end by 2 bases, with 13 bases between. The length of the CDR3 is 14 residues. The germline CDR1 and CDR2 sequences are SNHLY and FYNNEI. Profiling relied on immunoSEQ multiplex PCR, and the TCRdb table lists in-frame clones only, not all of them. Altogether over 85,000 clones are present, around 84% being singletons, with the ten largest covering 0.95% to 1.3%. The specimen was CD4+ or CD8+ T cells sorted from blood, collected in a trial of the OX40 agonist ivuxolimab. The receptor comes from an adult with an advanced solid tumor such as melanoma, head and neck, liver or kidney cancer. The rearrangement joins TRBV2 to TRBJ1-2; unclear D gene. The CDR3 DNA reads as TGTGCCAGCAGGTGGGAGGGCATAAACTATGGCTACACCTTC. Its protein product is CASRWEGINYGYTF.